Presented here are 5 T cell receptor beta chains from one specimen sequenced in a study of cytomegalovirus exposure and HLA in healthy donors. Amplification used 60 Vbeta primers and 13 Jbeta primers. Here immunoSEQ multiplex PCR was the method, and the copy in TCRdb shows in-frame clones only, minus some. The sample carries 100,000 to 150,000 clones, over 70% recorded once. Input material: PBMCs. These receptors all stem from a man aged 18 to 35 in good health and CMV-seropositive.

This rearrangement joins TRBV7-2 to TRBJ2-2; D unclear. The CDR3 totals 15 residues. Germline V gene data show CDR1 as SGHTA and CDR2 as FQGNSA. V was shortened by 5 bases and J by 0 bases, with 10 bases between the two germline ends. Here the CDR3 DNA reads TGTGCCAGCAGCCTGGCGGTAACGAACACCGGGGAGCTGTTTTTT. Protein: CASSLAVTNTGELFF.

V and J are TRBV9 and TRBJ2-3; TRBD2 matches at 8 bases. Trimming took 4 bases from V and 6 from J; bases not matched to a gene: 13. The CDR3 contains 16 residues. Germline values: CDR1 SGDLS, CDR2 YYNGEE. CDR3 DNA: TGTGCCAGCAGCTCCTCCGGGCGGGGGGAGCGTGATACGCAGTATTTT. Translation gives CASSSSGRGERDTQYF.

CDR3 sequence reads: CAWSVSGFLSEAFF. The CDR3 DNA follows: TGTGCCTGGAGTGTTAGCGGTTTTCTCTCTGAAGCTTTCTTT. V gene TRBV30 combines with J gene TRBJ1-1; D is undetermined. Trimming pared 0 bases from V and 6 bases from J, leaving 14 bases between. From germline, CDR1 is GTSNPN and CDR2 SVGIG (reference sequence). CDR3 length: 14 amino acids.

The chain recombines TRBV14 with TRBJ2-5; 9 nucleotides line up with TRBD1. CDR3 length equals 18 residues. Germline V gives CDR1 SGHDN, CDR2 FVKESK. With V trimmed by 4 bases and J by 4 bases, 16 bases remained unmatched. The CDR3 reads CASSLSLYRGRMSETQYF. CDR3 bases: TGTGCCAGCAGCCTTTCCCTGTACAGGGGGCGCATGTCAGAGACCCAGTACTTC.

The genes are TRBV11-2 and TRBJ2-1; 10 positions agree with TRBD2. This CDR3 has 19 amino acids. The germline CDR1 and CDR2 sequences are SGHAT and FQNNGV. The junction had 15 bases not matched to a gene; V was cut back by 5 bases and J by 2 bases. The CDR3 DNA follows: TGTGCCAGCAGCCTACGGCCTAGCGGGAGAAGTGGACCCTACAATGAGCAGTTCTTC. Encoded protein: CASSLRPSGRSGPYNEQFF.